The 2 T cell receptor beta chains presented below share a single source sample, sequenced in a study of cytomegalovirus exposure and HLA in healthy donors. A multiplex PCR was run with 60 Vbeta primers and 13 Jbeta primers. Clones were sequenced by immunoSEQ multiplex PCR, and TCRdb holds only the in-frame ones, with some missing. The data show 110,000 or so clones, about 12% seen once. The sequencing sample was made of PBMCs. The source of these receptors is a man aged 35-49 years in good health and CMV-seropositive.

This chain joins TRBV9 and TRBJ2-1; 9 bases map to TRBD2. This CDR3 has 14 amino acids. Germline-derived CDR1 and CDR2 are SGDLS and YYNGEE. V lost 2 bases to trimming and J lost 8 bases; unmatched junction nucleotides: 5. This chain's CDR3 is CASSVSGRFDEQFF. The CDR3 DNA is TGTGCCAGCAGCGTTAGCGGGAGATTCGATGAGCAGTTCTTC.

This clone was picked up a small number of times. This chain joins TRBV6-5 and TRBJ2-7; 10 nucleotides match TRBD1. CDR1 MNHEY and CDR2 SVGAGI come from the germline V gene. Trimming at V came to 7 bases and at J to 5 bases, leaving 8 bases not matched to a gene. The CDR3 consists of 14 residues. The chain's CDR3 is CASTSGQGTDEQYF. CDR3 DNA: TGTGCCAGCACCTCGGGACAGGGGACCGACGAGCAGTACTTC.